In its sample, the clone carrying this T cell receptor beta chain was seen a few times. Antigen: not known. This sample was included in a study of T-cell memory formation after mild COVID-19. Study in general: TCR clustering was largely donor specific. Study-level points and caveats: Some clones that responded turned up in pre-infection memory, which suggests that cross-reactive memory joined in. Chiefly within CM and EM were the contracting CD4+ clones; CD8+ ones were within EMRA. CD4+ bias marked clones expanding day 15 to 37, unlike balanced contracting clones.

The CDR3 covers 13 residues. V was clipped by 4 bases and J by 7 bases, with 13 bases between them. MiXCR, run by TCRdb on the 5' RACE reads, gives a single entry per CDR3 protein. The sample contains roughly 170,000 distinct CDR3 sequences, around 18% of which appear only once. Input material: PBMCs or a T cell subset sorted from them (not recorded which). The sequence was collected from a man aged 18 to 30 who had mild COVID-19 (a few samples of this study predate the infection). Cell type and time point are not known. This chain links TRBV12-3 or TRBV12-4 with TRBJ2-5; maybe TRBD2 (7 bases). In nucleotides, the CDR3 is TGTGCCAGCAGTTATGCGGGGGCCGGGACCCAGTACTTC. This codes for CASSYAGAGTQYF.